The TCR beta chain described here comes from a study of T cell repertoires in cytomegalovirus infection. Whole-study context: Both recently identified HLA-C-restricted and well-studied HLA-B-restricted CMV epitopes were used in the study. Public TCR beta signatures marked donors with CMV infection and the matching HLA.

One entry per CDR3 protein, called by TCRdb with MiXCR from the reads. The sample lists 450,000 to 600,000 distinct CDR3 sequences, about 33% occurring once. As regards this clonotype: Its specificity is unknown.

This CDR3 contains 11 residues. Germline CDR1 is DFQATT and CDR2 is SNEGSKA (reference sequence). Trimming shortened V by 0 bases and J by 4 bases, and 1 base separated the two germline ends. The clonotype originates from a human donor in good health (CMV status not recorded). Some clones in this sample may be carry-over from other donors' samples. The rearrangement joins TRBV20-1 to TRBJ2-1; no definite D call. The sample here was cultured PBMCs, taken from culture after CMV antigen stimulation. The CDR3 coding sequence is TGCAGTGCTAGAGAATACAATGAGCAGTTCTTC. Amino acids: CSAREYNEQFF.